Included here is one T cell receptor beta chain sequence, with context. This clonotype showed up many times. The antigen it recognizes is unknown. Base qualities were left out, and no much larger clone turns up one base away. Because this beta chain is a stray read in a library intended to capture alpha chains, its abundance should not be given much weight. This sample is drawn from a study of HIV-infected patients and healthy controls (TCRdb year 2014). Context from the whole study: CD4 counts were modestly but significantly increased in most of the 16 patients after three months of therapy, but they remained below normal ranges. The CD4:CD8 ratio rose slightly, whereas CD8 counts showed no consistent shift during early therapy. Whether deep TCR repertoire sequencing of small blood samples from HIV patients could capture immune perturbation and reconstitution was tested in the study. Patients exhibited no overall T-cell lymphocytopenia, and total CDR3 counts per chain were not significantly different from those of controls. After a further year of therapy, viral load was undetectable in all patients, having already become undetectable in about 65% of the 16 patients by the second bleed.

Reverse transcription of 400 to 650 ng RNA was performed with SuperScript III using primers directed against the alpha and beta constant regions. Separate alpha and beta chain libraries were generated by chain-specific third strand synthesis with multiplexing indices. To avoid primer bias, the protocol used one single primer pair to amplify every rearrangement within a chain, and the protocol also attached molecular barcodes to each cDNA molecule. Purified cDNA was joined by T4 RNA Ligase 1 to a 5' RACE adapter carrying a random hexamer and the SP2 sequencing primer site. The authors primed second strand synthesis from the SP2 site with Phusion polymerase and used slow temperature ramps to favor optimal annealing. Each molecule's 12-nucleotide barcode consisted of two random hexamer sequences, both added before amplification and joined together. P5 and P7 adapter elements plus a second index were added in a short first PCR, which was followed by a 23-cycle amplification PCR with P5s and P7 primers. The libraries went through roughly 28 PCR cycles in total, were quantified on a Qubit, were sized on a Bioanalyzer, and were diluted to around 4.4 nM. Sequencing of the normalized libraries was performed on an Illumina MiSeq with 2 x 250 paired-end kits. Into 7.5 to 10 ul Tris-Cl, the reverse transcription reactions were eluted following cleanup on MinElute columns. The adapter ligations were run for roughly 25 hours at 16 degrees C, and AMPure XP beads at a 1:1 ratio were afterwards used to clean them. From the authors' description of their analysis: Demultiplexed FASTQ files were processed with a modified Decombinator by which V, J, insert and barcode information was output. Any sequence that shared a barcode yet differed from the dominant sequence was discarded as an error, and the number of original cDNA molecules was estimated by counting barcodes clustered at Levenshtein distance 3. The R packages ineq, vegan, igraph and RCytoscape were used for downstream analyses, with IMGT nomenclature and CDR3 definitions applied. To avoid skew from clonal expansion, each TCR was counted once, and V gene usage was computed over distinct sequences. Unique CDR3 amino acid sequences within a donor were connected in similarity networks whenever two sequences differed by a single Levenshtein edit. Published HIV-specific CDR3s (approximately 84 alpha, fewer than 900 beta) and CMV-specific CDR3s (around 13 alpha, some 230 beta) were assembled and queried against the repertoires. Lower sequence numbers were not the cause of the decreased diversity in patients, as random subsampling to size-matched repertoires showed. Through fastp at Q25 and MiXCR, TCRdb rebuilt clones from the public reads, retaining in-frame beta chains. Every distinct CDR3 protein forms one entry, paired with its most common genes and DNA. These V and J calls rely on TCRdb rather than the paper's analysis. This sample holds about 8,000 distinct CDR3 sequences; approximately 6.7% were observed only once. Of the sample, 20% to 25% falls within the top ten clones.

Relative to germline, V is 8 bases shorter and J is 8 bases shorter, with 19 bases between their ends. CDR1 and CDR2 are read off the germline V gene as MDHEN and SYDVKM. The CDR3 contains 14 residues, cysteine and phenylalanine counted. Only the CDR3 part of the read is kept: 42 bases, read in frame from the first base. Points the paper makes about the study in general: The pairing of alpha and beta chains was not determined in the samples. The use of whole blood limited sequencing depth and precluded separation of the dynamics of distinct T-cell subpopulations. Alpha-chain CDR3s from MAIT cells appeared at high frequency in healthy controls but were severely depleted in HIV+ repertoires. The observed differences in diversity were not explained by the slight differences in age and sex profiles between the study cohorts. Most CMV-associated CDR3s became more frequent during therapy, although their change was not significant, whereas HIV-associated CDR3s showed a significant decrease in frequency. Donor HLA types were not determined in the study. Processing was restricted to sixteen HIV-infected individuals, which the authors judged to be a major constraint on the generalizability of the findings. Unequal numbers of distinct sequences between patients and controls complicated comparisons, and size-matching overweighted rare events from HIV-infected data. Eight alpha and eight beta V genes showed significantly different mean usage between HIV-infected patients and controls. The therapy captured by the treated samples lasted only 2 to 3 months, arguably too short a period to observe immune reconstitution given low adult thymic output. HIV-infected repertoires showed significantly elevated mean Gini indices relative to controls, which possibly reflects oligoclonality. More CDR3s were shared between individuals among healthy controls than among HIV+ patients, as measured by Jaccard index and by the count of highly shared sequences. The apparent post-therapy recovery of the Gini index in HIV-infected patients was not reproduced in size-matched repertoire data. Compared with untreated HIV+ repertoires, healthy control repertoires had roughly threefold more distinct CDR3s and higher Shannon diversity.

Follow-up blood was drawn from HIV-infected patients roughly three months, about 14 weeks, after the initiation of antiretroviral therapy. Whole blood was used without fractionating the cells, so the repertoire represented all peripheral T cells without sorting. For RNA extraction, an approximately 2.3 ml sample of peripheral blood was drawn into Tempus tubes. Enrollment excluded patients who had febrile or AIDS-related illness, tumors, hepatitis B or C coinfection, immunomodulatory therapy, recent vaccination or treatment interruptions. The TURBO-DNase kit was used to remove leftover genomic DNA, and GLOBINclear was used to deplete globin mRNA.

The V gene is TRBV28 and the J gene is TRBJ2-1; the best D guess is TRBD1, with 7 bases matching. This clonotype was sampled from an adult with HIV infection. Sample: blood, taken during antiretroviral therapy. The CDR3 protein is CASRGGEWEDEQFF. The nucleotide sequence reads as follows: TGTGCCAGCCGAGGGGGCGAGTGGGAGGATGAGCAGTTCTTC.